This T cell receptor beta chain was profiled in a study of T cells after yellow fever vaccination. There are many counts of this clonotype. V was cut by 7 bases and J by 8 bases, with 24 bases left in between. This CDR3 spans 16 amino acids. Germline V gene data show CDR1 as SGHRS and CDR2 as YFSETQ. From the 5' RACE reads, TCRdb called clonotypes with MiXCR, one entry per CDR3 protein. Altogether some 250,000 distinct CDR3 sequences are present, roughly 3.5% being singletons, with the ten largest covering 15% to 20%. The rearrangement uses TRBV5-1 and TRBJ2-2, with D tentatively TRBD2 (6 bases). Specimen: PBMCs, collected 15 days after the yellow fever booster vaccination. This TCR was sampled from a man aged 18 to 30 who received the YFV17D yellow fever vaccine. The CDR3 sequence: CASASSGWALEGELFF. The CDR3 DNA follows: TGCGCCAGCGCCTCCAGCGGGTGGGCTTTGGAAGGGGAGCTGTTTTTT.